This TCR beta chain is drawn from a study of blood T cell repertoires in COVID-19. Looking at the study overall: COVID-19 samples, acute and convalescent, were from the United States, Italy and Spain. The cDNA or gDNA used as material had been derived from T cells, B-cell-depleted T cells, or PBMCs.

In the source study's methods: Researchers report that nucleated cell counts were estimated from reference gene primer amplification. Assay: immunoSEQ multiplex PCR; the TCRdb copy retains only in-frame clones and omits some. Clonal size and the V and J genes are those of that table, whereas D and trimming came from the DNA. The table lists about 160,000 clones, roughly four fifths of them singletons. Trimming shortened V by 6 bases and J by 1 base, and 15 bases separated the two germline ends. This CDR3 contains 15 residues. Germline V lookup: CDR1 LGHDT, CDR2 YNNKEL (reference sequence). The source material was peripheral blood. The chain couples TRBV3-1 (or the pseudogene TRBV3-2) to TRBJ1-2, with a possible D match to TRBD1 (6 bases). This receptor was identified in a woman older than 75 with acute or convalescent COVID-19. The CDR3 DNA reads as TGTGCCAGCAGTCTCTCAGGACAGATTAACTATGGCTACACCTTC. Its translation: CASSLSGQINYGYTF.